The 27 T cell receptor beta chains below come from one sample, sequenced in a study of tumor-infiltrating lymphocytes in primary liver carcinoma. With around 450 ng total RNA as template and a constant-region primer, TCR beta cDNA was made. Modified slightly, ARM-PCR produced TCR beta libraries over three nested multiplex PCR rounds. The opening two PCR rounds, approximately 10 cycles each, paired TRBV1-TRBV30 forward primers with a C-beta reverse primer. From the multiplex PCR reads, TCRdb called clonotypes with MiXCR, one entry per CDR3 protein. The profile covers about 100,000 distinct CDR3 sequences, with approximately 70% appearing a single time and 10% to 15% taken by the ten largest. Extraction of RNA together with DNA used roughly 18-32 mg of unsorted bulk tissue. What was sequenced was liver tumor tissue from sampling region 2. This sample's subset: tumor region T2, inferior pole. These receptors were collected from a woman aged 55-69 years with primary liver carcinoma and hepatitis B virus infection.

This clonotype has more than one count but fewer than ten. With a much larger clone just one base away, this may be a read error. J is TRBJ1-1 and V is TRBV6-1, with a possible D match to TRBD1 (6 bases). The length of the CDR3 is 15 residues. The germline CDR1 and CDR2 sequences are MNHNS and SASEGT. CDR3 loop: CASSDNVAGVTEASF. CDR3 nucleotide sequence: TGTGCCAGCAGTGACAATGTAGCAGGGGTCACTGAAGCTTCCTTT.

The chain is built from TRBV29-1 and TRBJ2-3, with D perhaps TRBD1 or TRBD2 (5 bases each). The CDR3 is made up of 15 amino acids. Trimming shortened V by 2 bases and J by 1 base, and 13 bases separated the two germline ends. Per the germline V gene, CDR1 is SQVTM and CDR2 is ANQGSEA. CDR3 amino acids: CSVEIREQGTDTQYF. As DNA, the CDR3 is TGCAGCGTTGAAATCAGGGAGCAAGGCACAGATACGCAGTATTTT.

In this sample, this clonotype turned up many times. This chain links TRBV10-3 with TRBJ2-7; D is possibly TRBD2 (6 bases). V lost 3 bases and J lost 0, with 9 bases in between. CDR1 is ENHRY and CDR2 is SYGVKD in the germline V gene. The CDR3 runs 14 residues. In DNA, the CDR3 is TGTGCCATCAGTGAACGGGGGAGCTCCTACGAGCAGTACTTC. Residues: CAISERGSSYEQYF.

A remark on this clonotype: The junction departs from germline at one end; a sequencing error may be responsible. This CDR3 is CSVEVGGISTDTRYF. CDR3 DNA sequence: TGCAGTGTTGAAGTCGGTGGGATTAGCACAGATACGCGGTATTTT. The rearrangement joins TRBV29-1 to TRBJ2-3; D unresolved. The length of the CDR3 is 15 residues. Germline V lookup: CDR1 SQVTM, CDR2 ANQGSEA.

Concerning this clonotype: This clone may be a read error of a much larger clone one base away. The rearrangement uses TRBV12-3 or TRBV12-4 and TRBJ1-6; D is unclear. This CDR3 has 14 residues. The CDR3 sequence: CASRRSEYNSPLDF. The CDR3 DNA is TGTGCCAGCAGGAGGTCAGAATATAATTCACCCCTCGACTTT.

This clonotype ranks as medium-sized. This sequence joins TRBV11-1 and TRBJ2-2; D is ambiguous. The CDR3 runs to 14 residues. V lost 1 base and J lost 4, with 7 bases in between. CDR1 SGHAT and CDR2 FQDESV come from the germline V gene (reference sequence). As DNA, the CDR3 is TGTGCCAGCAGCTTAGGGCTAACCACCGGGGAGCTGTTTTTT. Translation: CASSLGLTTGELFF.

A note on this clonotype: A much larger clone sits a single nucleotide away, making a read error possible. V usage is TRBV5-1 and J usage is TRBJ2-5; D call uncertain. Trimming pared 4 bases from V and 9 bases from J, leaving 22 bases between. Germline V CDR1 and CDR2: SGHRS, YFSETQ. This CDR3 has 15 amino acids. The CDR3 DNA reads as TGCGCCAGCAGCCGTGGCCTCTTGAGCCAATGGGCCCAGTACTTC. This gives the protein CASSRGLLSQWAQYF.

The rearrangement uses TRBV11-2 and TRBJ2-2, with D possibly TRBD2 on 5 matching bases. The CDR3 is 15 amino acids. Trimming took off 7 bases at V and 17 bases at J, with 29 bases between the two ends. The germline V gene has CDR1 SGHAT and CDR2 FQNNGV. The CDR3 sequence: CASNPPQGPTGEQFF. CDR3 DNA sequence: TGTGCCAGCAACCCTCCGCAAGGACCGACCGGGGAGCAATTTTTT.

Many counts were recorded for this clonotype. Lacking the conserved final phenylalanine or tryptophan, this CDR3 likely reflects a read error. V usage is TRBV4-2 and J usage is TRBJ1-1; D is perhaps TRBD1 (6 bases). This CDR3 is built from 16 residues. The V gene lost 0 bases and the J gene lost 5 bases, with 16 bases spanning the gap. The germline V gene encodes CDR1 LGHNA and CDR2 YNFKEQ. Here the CDR3 reads CASSQDRGGGGTEAFL. CDR3 DNA sequence: TGTGCCAGCAGCCAAGACCGTGGGGGCGGGGGGACTGAAGCTTTCCTT.

The count of this clonotype is one. The junction and the germline gene differ at one end; a read error may be behind it. The V call is TRBV5-8, the J call TRBJ2-1; D is uncertain. Looked up from germline, CDR1 is SGHTS and CDR2 is YDEGEE. The length of the CDR3 is 13 residues. The CDR3 sequence is CASSFDMSNEQFF. CDR3 coding DNA: TGTGCCAGTAGCTTCGACATGTCAAATGAGCAGTTCTTC.

This clonotype occurred a few times. A read error may account for a junction end that differs from germline. The V call is TRBV12-3 or TRBV12-4, the J call TRBJ1-2, with 8 bases lining up with TRBD1. This CDR3 contains 14 residues. CDR3 DNA sequence: TGTGTCAGCAGGCCCTCCGGACAGGGAAAAGGCTACACCTTC. Its translation is CVSRPSGQGKGYTF.

The chain combines TRBV11-3 with TRBJ2-1, with D perhaps matching TRBD2 (5 bases). V was clipped by 8 bases and J by 4 bases, with 21 bases between them. The CDR3 runs 16 residues. Looked up from germline, CDR1 is SGHNT and CDR2 is YENEEA. CDR3 loop: CASGTTSGGQYNEQFF. In nucleotides, the CDR3 is TGTGCCAGCGGCACGACAAGCGGAGGCCAATACAATGAGCAGTTCTTC.

This clonotype turned up a few times. This chain connects TRBV28 to TRBJ1-4, with D maybe TRBD1 (5 bases). Germline V lookup: CDR1 MDHEN, CDR2 SYDVKM. This CDR3 has 14 amino acids. The V end lost 6 bases, the J end lost 4 bases, and 12 bases lay between the germline ends. DNA of the CDR3: TGTGCCAGCAGCCCCCAGGGAGGTAATGAAAAACTGTTTTTT. As protein: CASSPQGGNEKLFF.

Notes on this clonotype: Given a much more abundant clone one base away, this may be a read error. V gene TRBV6-5 combines with J gene TRBJ2-3; 8 bases are a match to TRBD2. Germline CDR1 reads MNHEY; CDR2 reads SVGAGI. The CDR3 is made up of 20 amino acids. Trimming removed 8 bases from V and 0 bases from J; junction bases left unmatched: 22. DNA for the CDR3: TGTGCCAGCGGGGAAAAGACTCCGGGACTAACGGGAGGGAGCACAGATACGCAGTATTTT. This codes for CASGEKTPGLTGGSTDTQYF.

This clonotype was counted a few times. One junction end disagrees with the germline gene, perhaps due to a read error. This chain connects TRBV11-2 to TRBJ2-1, with D possibly TRBD1 on 7 matching bases. The CDR3 is 14 amino acids. Germline assignment: CDR1 SGHAT and CDR2 FQNNGV. CDR3 nucleotides: TGTGCCAGCAGCCCAGGGGGGAATCTGGATGAGCAGATCTTC. Encoded protein: CASSPGGNLDEQIF.

This clonotype was counted at least ten times. The V and J genes are TRBV12-3 or TRBV12-4 and TRBJ1-1; 9 bases match TRBD1. V lost 9 bases to trimming and J lost 6 bases; unmatched junction nucleotides: 8. This CDR3 contains 13 residues. The CDR3 DNA is TGTGCCAGAAGAGACAGGGGGTACGCTGAAGCTTTCTTT. It translates to CARRDRGYAEAFF.

This clonotype occurred once. V and J are TRBV5-1 and TRBJ2-7, with D perhaps matching TRBD1 (6 bases). This CDR3 is 12 amino acids long. CDR1 and CDR2 (germline): SGHRS, YFSETQ. The CDR3: CASSLDRDEQYV. Here the CDR3 DNA reads TGCGCCAGCAGCTTGGACAGGGACGAGCAGTACGTT.

This clonotype has more than one count but fewer than ten. An end of the junction does not agree with germline; a read error may underlie this. Here the CDR3 reads CTSSHLSGKGAYERYF. The CDR3, as DNA: TGTACCAGCAGCCATTTAAGCGGGAAAGGGGCCTACGAGCGGTACTTC. The chain joins TRBV11-2 to TRBJ2-7; 7 nucleotides line up with TRBD2. The germline V gene has CDR1 SGHAT and CDR2 FQNNGV. This CDR3 comprises 16 residues.

The V call is TRBV12-3 or TRBV12-4, the J call TRBJ2-7, with D maybe TRBD2 (5 bases). This CDR3 is built from 15 residues. Here the CDR3 reads CASPPRGRCSYEQYF. DNA for the CDR3: TGTGCTAGCCCCCCCCGTGGGAGATGCTCCTACGAGCAGTACTTC.

V and J are TRBV6-5 and TRBJ2-7, with TRBD2 matching 9 bases. Germline lookup yields CDR1 MNHEY and CDR2 SVGAGI. The CDR3 sequence is 14 residues long. V was pared by 10 bases and J by 8 bases, with 15 bases of the junction left unmatched. The CDR3 region is CANSSGLAGGKQYF. The CDR3 DNA is TGTGCCAACAGCTCGGGACTAGCTGGAGGAAAGCAGTACTTC.

As regards this clonotype: At one end, the junction sequence differs from germline, possibly due to a read error. The V call is TRBV11-3, the J call TRBJ1-5; no firm D call. Germline V CDR1 and CDR2: SGHNT, YENEEA. CDR3 length: 13 residues. This CDR3 reads CASCLGGNQPQHF. The DNA for the CDR3 is TGTGCCAGCTGCTTGGGAGGAAATCAGCCCCAGCATTTT.

Points on this clonotype: A much larger clone sits a single nucleotide away, making a read error possible. The chain carries TRBV5-1 and TRBJ2-2, with 10 bases fitting TRBD2. The CDR3 spans 15 residues. CDR1 is SGHRS, CDR2 YFSETQ, per germline. In DNA form, the CDR3 reads TGCCCCAGCAGCTTGGGGACTAGCGACACCGGGGAGCTGTTTTTT. As protein: CPSSLGTSDTGELFF.

The sample holds one count of this clonotype. Relative to the germline gene, one junction end is altered; a read error may explain this. The chain carries TRBV28 and TRBJ2-3; D tentatively fits TRBD1 or TRBD2 (5 bases each). The CDR3 runs 17 residues. Germline V gene data show CDR1 as MDHEN and CDR2 as SYDVKM. This CDR3 reads CAGSLRLQEATTDTQYF. The CDR3 region has the DNA TGTGCCGGCAGTTTACGCTTACAGGAGGCTACCACAGATACGCAGTATTTT.

A remark on this clonotype: A much larger clone lies one base from this, so it may be a read error. The rearrangement uses TRBV5-4 and TRBJ2-3; D uncertain. TRBJ1-5 explains the end of the DNA better; the J call may be wrong. This CDR3 is built from 14 residues. CDR1 is SGHNT, CDR2 YYREEE, per germline (reference sequence). CDR3 in amino acids: CASSLGHDTDTQHF. The CDR3 coding sequence is TGTGCCAGCAGCCTGGGCCACGACACAGATACGCAGCATTTT.

For this clonotype: The final CDR3 position lacks the conserved phenylalanine or tryptophan, pointing to a likely read error. This rearrangement joins TRBV5-1 to TRBJ2-1; either TRBD1 or TRBD2 may supply D (5 bases each). Germline V lookup: CDR1 SGHRS, CDR2 YFSETQ. CDR3 length: 15 amino acids. The V end lost 4 bases, the J end lost 5 bases, and 16 bases lay between the germline ends. The CDR3 bases are TGCGCCAGCAGCCCTCGGGACCCACGCCACAATGAGCAGTTCTTA. It specifies CASSPRDPRHNEQFL.

As for this clonotype: A read error may account for a junction end that differs from germline. This chain connects TRBV4-2 to TRBJ2-7; 8 nucleotides line up with TRBD2. Germline lookup yields CDR1 LGHNA and CDR2 YNFKEQ. The CDR3 spans 17 residues. CDR3 region: CSSSQVVTSVKPYEQYF. CDR3 bases: TGTTCCAGCAGCCAAGTAGTGACTAGCGTGAAGCCCTACGAGCAGTACTTC.

This sequence joins TRBV12-3 or TRBV12-4 and TRBJ2-1; 9 positions agree with TRBD2. The V segment lost 5 bases and the J segment 0 bases; nucleotides outside the gene matches: 11. The CDR3 runs 18 residues. The CDR3, as DNA: TGTGCCAGCAGTCCCGGACTAGCGAGGTCAAACTCCTACAATGAGCAGTTCTTC. The encoded protein is CASSPGLARSNSYNEQFF.